This T cell receptor beta chain was documented in a study of blood T cell repertoires in COVID-19. Study as a whole: Sources were T cells, B-cell-depleted T cells, or PBMCs; the material itself was cDNA or gDNA.

Trimming cost V 8 bases and J 4 bases, with 15 bases left between them. CDR1 LNHNV and CDR2 YYDKDF come from the germline V gene (reference sequence). This CDR3 contains 14 residues. The table came from immunoSEQ multiplex PCR; TCRdb's copy has only in-frame clones and leaves some out. Of 300,000 to 400,000 clones in the sample, around nine tenths were seen once. Source material: peripheral blood. The clonotype was recovered from a woman aged 45-65 years with active or convalescent COVID-19. V and J are TRBV15 and TRBJ2-1; TRBD1 is a possible D gene (6 bases). CDR3 coding DNA: TGTGCCACCCAGTCAGGCACAGGGTACAATGAGCAGTTCTTC. Translating it yields CATQSGTGYNEQFF. The entire variable domain, with the rest obtained from reference TRBV15 and TRBJ2-1, is as follows: DAMVIQNPRYQVTQFGKPVTLSCSQTLNHNVMYWYQQKSSQAPKLLFHYYDKDFNNEADTPDNFQSRRPNTSFCFLDIRSPGLGDTAMYLCATQSGTGYNEQFFGPGTRLTVL.